The clone carrying this TCR beta chain was detected ten times or more. Its antigen remains unknown. These data belong to a study of response to subunit inactivated influenza vaccine. Points from the study as a whole: The authors suggested that every seasonal influenza vaccination recruits few new T cells.

TCRdb itself ran the RT-PCR reads through MiXCR, one entry per CDR3 protein. The data hold about 530,000 distinct CDR3 sequences, with about an eighth observed a single time. The CDR3 loop spans 12 amino acids. Trimming took 3 bases from V and 11 from J, leaving 11 bases between them. In germline, CDR1 is MNHEY, CDR2 SVGEGT. The TCR originated in a man aged 50-60 years who received an inactivated influenza vaccine. The sequences come from PBMCs from blood, collected on the day of vaccination. The chain joins TRBV6-2 or TRBV6-3 to TRBJ1-5, with D uncertain. Here the CDR3 reads CASSYSGRAQHF. The CDR3 DNA sequence: TGTGCCAGCAGTTATTCCGGCAGAGCCCAGCATTTT.